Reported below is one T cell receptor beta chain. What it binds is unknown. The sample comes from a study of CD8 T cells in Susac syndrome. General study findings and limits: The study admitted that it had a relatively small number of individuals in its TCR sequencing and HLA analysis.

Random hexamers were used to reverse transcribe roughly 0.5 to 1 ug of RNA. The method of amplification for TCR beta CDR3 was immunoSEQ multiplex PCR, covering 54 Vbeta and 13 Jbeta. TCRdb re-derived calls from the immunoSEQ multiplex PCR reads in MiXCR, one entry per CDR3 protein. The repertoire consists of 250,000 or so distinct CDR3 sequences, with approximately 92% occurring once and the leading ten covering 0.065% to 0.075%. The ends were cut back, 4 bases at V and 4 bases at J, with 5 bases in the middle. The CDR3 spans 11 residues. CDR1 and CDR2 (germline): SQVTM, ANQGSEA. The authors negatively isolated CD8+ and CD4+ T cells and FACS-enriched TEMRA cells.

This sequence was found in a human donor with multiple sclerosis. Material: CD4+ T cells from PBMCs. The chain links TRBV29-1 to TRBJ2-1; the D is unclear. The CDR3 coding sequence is TGCAGCGTTGGGTCTTACAATGAGCAGTTCTTC. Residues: CSVGSYNEQFF.